This entry lists 4 T cell receptor beta chains sequenced from one sample in a study of blood T cell repertoires in COVID-19. The table came from immunoSEQ multiplex PCR; TCRdb's copy has only in-frame clones and leaves some out. The top ten hold roughly 3% of the sample, which has about 270,000 clones, roughly 84% seen once. Sequenced input: peripheral blood. Every receptor here comes from a woman aged 18 to 35 with acute or convalescent COVID-19.

V gene TRBV6-6 combines with J gene TRBJ1-2; maybe TRBD1 (5 bases). The CDR3 runs to 13 residues. From germline, CDR1 is MNHNY and CDR2 SVGAGI (reference sequence). Trimming took 7 bases from V and 4 from J, leaving 13 bases between them. Here the CDR3 DNA reads TGTGCCAGCAACCGGGGGGAGGGCTATGGCTACACCTTC. The encoded protein is CASNRGEGYGYTF.

V gene TRBV5-1 combines with J gene TRBJ2-1, with 12 bases fitting TRBD2. The CDR3 runs to 15 residues. V lost 0 bases and J lost 7; bases outside the gene matches: 2. Germline CDR1 reads SGHRS; CDR2 reads YFSETQ. The CDR3 coding sequence is TGCGCCAGCAGCTTGGGACTAGCGGGAGTGAATGAGCAGTTCTTC. Its translation is CASSLGLAGVNEQFF.

This chain connects TRBV28 to TRBJ2-1; D is unresolved. The germline V gene encodes CDR1 MDHEN and CDR2 SYDVKM. The V end lost 6 bases, the J end lost 2 bases, and 8 bases lay between the germline ends. CDR3 size: 13 residues. CDR3 sequence reads: CASRYSPYNEQFF. The CDR3 DNA reads as TGTGCCAGCAGATACAGCCCCTACAATGAGCAGTTCTTC.

As to this clone: The sample has other DNA sequences that encode this CDR3 too. The V gene is TRBV30, the J gene TRBJ1-3; D remains unclear. The V end was cut by 0 bases, the J end by 1 base, with 4 bases between. The length of the CDR3 is 13 residues. Germline V gene lookup returns CDR1 GTSNPN and CDR2 SVGIG (reference sequence). The CDR3: CAWSVSSGNTIYF. CDR3 in DNA: TGTGCCTGGAGTGTTTCTTCTGGAAACACCATATATTTT. The full variable domain, rest sourced from reference TRBV30 and TRBJ1-3, is SQTIHQWPATLVQPVGSPLSLECTVEGTSNPNLYWYRQAAGRGLQLLFYSVGIGQISSEVPQNLSASRPQDRQFILSSKKLLLSDSGFYLCAWSVSSGNTIYFGEGSWLTVV.